These 5 T cell receptor beta chains were all obtained from the same sample, sequenced in a study of shared T cell receptors in the human thymus. TCRdb's table, derived via immunoSEQ multiplex PCR, lists solely in-frame clones and lacks some. This table has hundreds of thousands of clones, around 87% appearing once. This sample also belongs to another study, concerning human thymus T cells.

The source material was thymocytes. These receptors were taken from a boy under two years old with a congenital heart defect.

The chain carries TRBV5-6 and TRBJ2-1, with 8 bases lining up with TRBD2. The CDR3 length is 16 residues. Germline V CDR1 and CDR2: SGHDT, YYEEEE. V was pared by 3 bases and J by 2 bases, with 7 bases of the junction left unmatched. CDR3 nucleotide sequence: TGTGCCAGCAGCTGGACCACTAGCGGTACCTACAATGAGCAGTTCTTC. Amino acid sequence: CASSWTTSGTYNEQFF.

The rearrangement links TRBV5-6 to TRBJ2-7, with a possible D match to TRBD2 (6 bases). The CDR3 sequence is 14 residues long. Deletions cut 4 bases from V and 5 bases from J, with 16 bases between. CDR1 is SGHDT, CDR2 YYEEEE, per germline. The CDR3 DNA follows: TGTGCCAGCAGCATGAGGGAGGTTCTCCACGAGCAGTACTTC. The encoded protein is CASSMREVLHEQYF.

V gene TRBV4-3 combines with J gene TRBJ1-1; the D gene is possibly TRBD1 (6 bases). Trimming stripped 2 bases from V and 6 bases from J, with 19 bases between. Germline CDR1 is LGHNA and CDR2 is YSLEER. CDR3 length: 16 residues. CDR3 loop: CASSQRSIQGRAEAFF. In nucleotides, the CDR3 is TGCGCCAGCAGCCAAAGGTCTATACAGGGACGGGCTGAAGCTTTCTTT.

The chain is built from TRBV27 and TRBJ2-1; 9 bases align to TRBD2. Germline V gene sequence: CDR1 MNHEY, CDR2 SMNVEV (reference sequence). The V gene end was trimmed by 0 bases and the J gene end by 5 bases; junction bases not matched to a gene: 5. The CDR3 has 16 residues. This CDR3 is CASSLSPAGGNNEQFF. The CDR3 DNA follows: TGTGCCAGCAGTTTATCCCCAGCGGGAGGAAACAATGAGCAGTTCTTC.

The sample holds one count of this clone. J is TRBJ1-1 and V is TRBV5-6; D remains unclear. CDR1 is SGHDT, CDR2 YYEEEE, per germline. This CDR3 is 14 amino acids long. Trimming shortened V by 0 bases and J by 1 base, and 7 bases separated the two germline ends. The CDR3 loop reads CASSLGSGNTEAFF. The CDR3 region has the DNA TGTGCCAGCAGCTTGGGTTCCGGGAACACTGAAGCTTTCTTT.